This TCR beta chain comes out of a study of blood T cell repertoires in COVID-19. Across the whole study: The samples span acute and convalescent COVID-19 from the United States, Italy and Spain. Sample material is recorded as cDNA or gDNA derived from T cells, B-cell-depleted T cells, or PBMCs.

The sample holds one count of this clone. Germline CDR1 reads KGHSH; CDR2 reads LQKENI. Trimming stripped 4 bases from V and 5 bases from J, with 11 bases between. CDR3 size: 13 residues. How the authors handled the data: Reference gene primer amplification in the assay estimated nucleated cell counts. Sequencing used immunoSEQ multiplex PCR; TCRdb keeps in-frame clones, though not all of them. That table supplies the V and J calls and clone size; D and trimming were determined from the DNA. Of more than 140,000 clones listed, around nine tenths are singletons. The source material was peripheral blood. J is TRBJ1-1 and V is TRBV18; D might be TRBD1 (5 bases). The receptor was derived from a woman aged 55-75 years with acute or convalescent COVID-19. CDR3 sequence reads: CASSQGGETEAFF. CDR3 nucleotide sequence: TGTGCCAGCTCACAGGGAGGGGAGACTGAAGCTTTCTTT. The full variable domain, rest sourced from reference TRBV18 and TRBJ1-1, is NAGVMQNPRHLVRRRGQEARLRCSPMKGHSHVYWYRQLPEEGLKFMVYLQKENIIDESGMPKERFSAEFPKEGPSILRIQQVVRGDSAAYFCASSQGGETEAFFGQGTRLTVV.